This record covers a single T cell receptor (beta chain). Its antigen is currently unknown. The naive gate required viable CD3+CD4+ or CD3+CD8+ cells with CCR7+CD45RA+CD45RO-CD95-CD27+CD28+ phenotype. The related graft donor's blood sample was taken on the day of bone marrow donation. Clones were read by immunoSEQ multiplex PCR, and TCRdb kept only the in-frame ones, dropping some. Found here are about 20,000 clones, 95% to 99% of them singletons; the top ten hold around 0.15%. These data come from a study of T cells after posttransplantation cyclophosphamide. Study-level points and caveats: Skin or GI-infiltrating T cells shared few TRB sequences with blood.

The CDR3 runs 15 residues. Germline loops: CDR1 SEHNR, CDR2 FQNEAQ (reference sequence). The V gene lost 0 bases and the J gene lost 3 bases, with 12 bases spanning the gap. Material for sequencing was naive CD4+ T cells sorted from PBMCs. The chain couples TRBV7-9 to TRBJ2-7, with TRBD2 as a possible D gene (5 bases). This sequence was found in a man aged 35 to 55 in good health, CMV-negative, and a related stem cell transplant donor. This chain's CDR3 is CASSLATRARYEQYF. DNA for the CDR3: TGTGCCAGCAGCTTAGCGACGAGGGCCCGCTACGAGCAGTACTTC.